This T cell receptor beta chain appears in the sequencing data of a study of cytomegalovirus exposure and HLA in healthy donors. Overall study findings and caveats: V- and J-gene trimming in TCR beta was tied to a missense DCLRE1C variant by an analysis performed later. Most TCR sequences were seen very rarely across donors, but some public TCRs occurred in many.

A multiplex PCR was run with 60 Vbeta primers and 13 Jbeta primers. Measured with immunoSEQ multiplex PCR; TCRdb has only the in-frame clones, and not every one. The sample records tens of thousands of clones, around 76% being singletons. The V segment lost 1 base and the J segment 4 bases; nucleotides outside the gene matches: 2. The germline gives CDR1 LGHNA, CDR2 YNFKEQ. The CDR3 contains 15 residues. In the case of this clone: Antigen unknown.

The V call is TRBV4-2, the J call TRBJ2-3; 10 nucleotides line up with TRBD2. The TCR comes from a woman in her 30s in good health and CMV-seropositive. The sample was PBMCs. The CDR3: CASSQVAGGADTQYF. The CDR3 DNA reads as TGTGCCAGCAGCCAAGTAGCGGGAGGTGCAGATACGCAGTATTTT.